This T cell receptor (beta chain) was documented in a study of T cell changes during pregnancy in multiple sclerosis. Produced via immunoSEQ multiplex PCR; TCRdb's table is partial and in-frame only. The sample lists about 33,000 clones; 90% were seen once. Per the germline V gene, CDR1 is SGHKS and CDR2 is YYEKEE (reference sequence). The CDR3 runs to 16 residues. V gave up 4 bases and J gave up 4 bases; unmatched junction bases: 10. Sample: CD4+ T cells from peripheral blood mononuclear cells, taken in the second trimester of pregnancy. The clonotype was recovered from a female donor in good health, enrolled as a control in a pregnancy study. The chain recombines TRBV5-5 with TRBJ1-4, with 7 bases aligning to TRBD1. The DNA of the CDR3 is TGTGCCAGCAGCCGGATTACGGGACAGAGTAATGAAAAACTGTTTTTT. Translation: CASSRITGQSNEKLFF.